This T cell receptor beta chain was sequenced during a study of blood T cell repertoires in COVID-19. CDR3 length equals 17 residues. CDR1 and CDR2 from the germline V gene are SQVTM and ANQGSEA. The V segment lost 3 bases and the J segment 1 base; nucleotides outside the gene matches: 14. The repertoire was sequenced with immunoSEQ multiplex PCR; TCRdb's copy has only in-frame clones and lacks some. The sample lists over 200,000 clones; 88% were seen once. The chain couples TRBV29-1 to TRBJ1-2; 7 bases fit TRBD1. The TCR originated in a woman between 40 and 50 years old with acute COVID-19. The sample was PBMCs or T cells enriched from blood (not recorded which). CDR3 amino acids: CSVENRGEGAFNYGYTF. The CDR3 DNA follows: TGCAGCGTTGAGAACAGGGGCGAAGGGGCCTTTAACTATGGCTACACCTTC. The full variable domain, rest sourced from reference TRBV29-1 and TRBJ1-2, is SAVISQKPSRDICQRGTSLTIQCQVDSQVTMMFWYRQQPGQSLTLIATANQGSEATYESGFVIDKFPISRPNLTFSTLTVSNMSPEDSSIYLCSVENRGEGAFNYGYTFGSGTRLTVV.